This TCR beta chain emerged from a study of cytotoxic CD8 clonotypes in ibrutinib-treated CLL. On the study more broadly: Investigators reported about 24 partial and 2 complete responses; after median 68 months, roughly 14 patients remained remitted and roughly twelve progressed.

Sequencing used immunoSEQ multiplex PCR; TCRdb keeps in-frame clones, though not all of them. The table lists tens of thousands of clones, about two thirds of them singletons, with approximately 6% in the top ten. General study points: Relative to age-matched healthy donors, clonality at baseline was higher, and it tracked circulating CD8+ T-cell counts.

This clone has more than one count but fewer than ten. Its target is unknown. The CDR3 sequence is 13 residues long. The germline CDR1 and CDR2 sequences are MNHEY and SMNVEV (reference sequence). V shed 11 bases, J shed 1 base, and the junction held 4 bases outside the gene matches. This sample comprised PBMCs, obtained after 12 months of ibrutinib treatment. The chain is built from TRBV27 and TRBJ2-3; TRBD1 aligns across 9 bases. This clonotype originated in a human donor with chronic lymphocytic leukemia. The CDR3 DNA sequence: TGTGCCGTCCGGGACAGGGGCACAGATACGCAGTATTTT. This translates into CAVRDRGTDTQYF.